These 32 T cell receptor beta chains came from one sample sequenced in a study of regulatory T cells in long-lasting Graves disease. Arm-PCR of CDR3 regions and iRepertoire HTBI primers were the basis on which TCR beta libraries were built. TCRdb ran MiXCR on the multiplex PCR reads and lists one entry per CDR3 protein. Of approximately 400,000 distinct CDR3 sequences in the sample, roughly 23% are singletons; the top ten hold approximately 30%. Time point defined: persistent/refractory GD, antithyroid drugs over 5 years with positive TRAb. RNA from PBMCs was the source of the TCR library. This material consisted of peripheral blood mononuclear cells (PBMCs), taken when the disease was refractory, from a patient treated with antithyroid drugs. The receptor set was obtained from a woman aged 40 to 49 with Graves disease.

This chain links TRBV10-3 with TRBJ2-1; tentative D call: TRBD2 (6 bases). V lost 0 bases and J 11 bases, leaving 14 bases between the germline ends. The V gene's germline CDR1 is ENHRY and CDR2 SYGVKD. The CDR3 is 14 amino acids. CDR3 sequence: CAISESASEPKQFF. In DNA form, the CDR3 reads TGTGCCATCAGTGAGTCAGCTAGCGAGCCAAAGCAGTTCTTC.

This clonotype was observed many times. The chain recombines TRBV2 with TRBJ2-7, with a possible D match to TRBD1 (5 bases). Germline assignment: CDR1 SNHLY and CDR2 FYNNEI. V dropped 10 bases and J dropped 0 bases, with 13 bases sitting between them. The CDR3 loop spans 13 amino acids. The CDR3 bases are TGTGCCACCGCAGGGTTTTACTCCTACGAGCAGTACTTC. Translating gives CATAGFYSYEQYF.

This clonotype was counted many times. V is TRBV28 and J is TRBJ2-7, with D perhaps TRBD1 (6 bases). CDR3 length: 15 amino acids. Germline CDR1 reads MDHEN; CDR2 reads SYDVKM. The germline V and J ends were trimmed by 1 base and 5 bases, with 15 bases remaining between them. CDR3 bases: TGTGCCAGCAGTTTATCAGCAGGGGCTGGTGACGAGCAGTACTTC. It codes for CASSLSAGAGDEQYF. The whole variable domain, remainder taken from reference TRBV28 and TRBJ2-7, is DVKVTQSSRYLVKRTGEKVFLECVQDMDHENMFWYRQDPGLGLRLIYFSYDVKMKEKGDIPEGYSVSREKKERFSLILESASTNQTSMYLCASSLSAGAGDEQYFGPGTRLTVT.

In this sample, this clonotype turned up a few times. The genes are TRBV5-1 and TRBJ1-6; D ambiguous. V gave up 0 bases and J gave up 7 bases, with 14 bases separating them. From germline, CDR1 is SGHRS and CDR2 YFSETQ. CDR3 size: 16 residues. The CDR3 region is CASSLAPHRKNSPLHF. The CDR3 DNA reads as TGCGCCAGCAGCTTGGCCCCCCATAGGAAGAATTCACCCCTCCACTTT.

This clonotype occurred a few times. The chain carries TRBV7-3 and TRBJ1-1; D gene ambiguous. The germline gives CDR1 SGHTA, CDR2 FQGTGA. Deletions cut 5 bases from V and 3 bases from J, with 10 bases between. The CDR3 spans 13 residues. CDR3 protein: CASSEDPDTEAFF. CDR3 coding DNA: TGTGCCAGCAGCGAGGACCCGGACACTGAAGCTTTCTTT.

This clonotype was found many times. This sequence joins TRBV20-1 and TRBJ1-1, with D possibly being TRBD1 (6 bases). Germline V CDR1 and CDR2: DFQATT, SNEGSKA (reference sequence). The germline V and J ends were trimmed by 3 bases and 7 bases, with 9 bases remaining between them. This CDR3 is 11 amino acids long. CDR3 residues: CSASRTDEAFF. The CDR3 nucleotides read TGCAGTGCTAGCCGGACAGATGAAGCTTTCTTT.

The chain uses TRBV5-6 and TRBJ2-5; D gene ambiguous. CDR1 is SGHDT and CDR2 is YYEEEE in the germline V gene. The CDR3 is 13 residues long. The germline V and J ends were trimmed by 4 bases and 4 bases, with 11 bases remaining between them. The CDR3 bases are TGTGCCAGCAGCCCTACAGACGGAGAGACCCAGTACTTC. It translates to CASSPTDGETQYF.

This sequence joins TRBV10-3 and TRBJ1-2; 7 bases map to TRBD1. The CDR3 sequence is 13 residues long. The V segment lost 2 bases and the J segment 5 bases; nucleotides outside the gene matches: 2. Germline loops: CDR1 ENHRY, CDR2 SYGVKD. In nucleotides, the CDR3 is TGTGCCATCAGTGAGGGGACAGATTATGGCTACACCTTC. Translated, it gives CAISEGTDYGYTF.

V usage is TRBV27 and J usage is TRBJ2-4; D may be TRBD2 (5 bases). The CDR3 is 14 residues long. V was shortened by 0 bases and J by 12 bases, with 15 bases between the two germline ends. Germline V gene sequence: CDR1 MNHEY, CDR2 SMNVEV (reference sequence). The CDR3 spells CASSLSNTPGSQYF. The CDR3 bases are TGTGCCAGCAGTTTATCCAACACACCGGGAAGTCAGTACTTC.

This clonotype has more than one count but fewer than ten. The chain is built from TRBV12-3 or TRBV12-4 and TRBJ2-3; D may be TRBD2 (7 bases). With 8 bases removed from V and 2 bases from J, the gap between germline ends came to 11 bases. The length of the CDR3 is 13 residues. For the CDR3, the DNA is TGTGCCAGCGGGGGGGCTATCACAGATACGCAGTATTTT. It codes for CASGGAITDTQYF.

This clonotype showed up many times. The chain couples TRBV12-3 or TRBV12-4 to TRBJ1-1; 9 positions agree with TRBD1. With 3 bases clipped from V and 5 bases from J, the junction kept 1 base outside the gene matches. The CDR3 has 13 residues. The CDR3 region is CASSFGTGTEAFF. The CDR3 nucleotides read TGTGCCAGCAGTTTTGGGACAGGGACTGAAGCTTTCTTT.

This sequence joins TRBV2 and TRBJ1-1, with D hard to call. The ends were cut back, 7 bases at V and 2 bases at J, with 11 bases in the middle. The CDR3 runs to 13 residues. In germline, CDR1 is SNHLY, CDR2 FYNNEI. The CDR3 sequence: CASNPGPNTEAFF. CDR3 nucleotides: TGTGCCAGCAATCCAGGTCCAAACACTGAAGCTTTCTTT.

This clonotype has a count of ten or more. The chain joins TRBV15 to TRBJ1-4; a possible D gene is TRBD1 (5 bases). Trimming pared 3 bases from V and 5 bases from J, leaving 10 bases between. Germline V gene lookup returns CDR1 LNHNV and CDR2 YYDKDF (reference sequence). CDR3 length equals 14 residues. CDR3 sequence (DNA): TGTGCCACCAGCAGGGACAACGGAAATGAAAAACTGTTTTTT. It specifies CATSRDNGNEKLFF.

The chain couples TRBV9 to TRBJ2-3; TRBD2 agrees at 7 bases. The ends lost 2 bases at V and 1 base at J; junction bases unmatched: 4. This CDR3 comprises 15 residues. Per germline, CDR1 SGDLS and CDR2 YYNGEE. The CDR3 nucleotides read TGTGCCAGCAGCGTGAGAAGCGGGGGCACAGATACGCAGTATTTT. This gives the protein CASSVRSGGTDTQYF.

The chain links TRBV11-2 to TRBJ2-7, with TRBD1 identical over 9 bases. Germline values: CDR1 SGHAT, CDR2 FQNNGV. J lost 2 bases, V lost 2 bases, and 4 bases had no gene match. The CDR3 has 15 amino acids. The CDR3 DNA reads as TGTGCCAGCAGCTTATGGGGACAGGGACCCTACGAGCAGTACTTC. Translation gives CASSLWGQGPYEQYF.

CDR3: CASSTQDSYEQYF. CDR3 sequence (DNA): TGTGCCAGCAGTACCCAAGACAGCTACGAGCAGTACTTC. The V call is TRBV6-2 or TRBV6-3, the J call TRBJ2-7; D may be TRBD1 (5 bases). V lost 5 bases, J lost 3 bases, and 11 bases lay in between. Germline values: CDR1 MNHEY, CDR2 SVGEGT. The CDR3 is made up of 13 amino acids.

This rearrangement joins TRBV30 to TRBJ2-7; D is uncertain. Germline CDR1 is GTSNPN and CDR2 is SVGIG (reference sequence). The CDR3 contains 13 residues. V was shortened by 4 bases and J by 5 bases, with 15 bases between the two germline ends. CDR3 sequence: CAWNVFDGDEQYF. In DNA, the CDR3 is TGTGCCTGGAACGTGTTCGATGGCGACGAGCAGTACTTC.

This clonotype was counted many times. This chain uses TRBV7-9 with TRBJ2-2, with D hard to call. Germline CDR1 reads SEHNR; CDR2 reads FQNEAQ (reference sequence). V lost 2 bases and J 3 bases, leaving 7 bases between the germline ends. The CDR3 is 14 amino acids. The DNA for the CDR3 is TGTGCCAGCAGCTTATATGGGGACACCGGGGAGCTGTTTTTT. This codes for CASSLYGDTGELFF. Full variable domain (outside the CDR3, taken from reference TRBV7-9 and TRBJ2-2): DTGVSQNPRHKITKRGQNVTFRCDPISEHNRLYWYRQTLGQGPEFLTYFQNEAQLEKSRLLSDRFSAERPKGSFSTLEIQRTEQGDSAMYLCASSLYGDTGELFFGEGSRLTVL.

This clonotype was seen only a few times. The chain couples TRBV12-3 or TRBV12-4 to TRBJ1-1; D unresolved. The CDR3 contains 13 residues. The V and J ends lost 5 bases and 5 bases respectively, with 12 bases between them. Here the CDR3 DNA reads TGTGCCAGCAGTAGCCTACAAGGAACTGAAGCTTTCTTT. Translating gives CASSSLQGTEAFF.

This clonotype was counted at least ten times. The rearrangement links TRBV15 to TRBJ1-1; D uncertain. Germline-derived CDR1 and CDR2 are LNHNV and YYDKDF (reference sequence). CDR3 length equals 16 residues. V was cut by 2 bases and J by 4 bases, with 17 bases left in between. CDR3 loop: CATSRPSDGGSTEAFF. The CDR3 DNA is TGTGCCACCAGCAGACCTTCGGACGGCGGATCCACTGAAGCTTTCTTT.

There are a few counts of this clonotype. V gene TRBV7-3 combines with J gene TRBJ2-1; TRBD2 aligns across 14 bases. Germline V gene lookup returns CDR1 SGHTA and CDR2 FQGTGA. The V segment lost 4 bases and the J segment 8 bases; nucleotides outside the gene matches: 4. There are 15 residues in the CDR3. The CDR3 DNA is TGTGCCAGCAGCTGGGGACTAGCGGGAGTCCATGAGCAGTTCTTC. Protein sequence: CASSWGLAGVHEQFF.

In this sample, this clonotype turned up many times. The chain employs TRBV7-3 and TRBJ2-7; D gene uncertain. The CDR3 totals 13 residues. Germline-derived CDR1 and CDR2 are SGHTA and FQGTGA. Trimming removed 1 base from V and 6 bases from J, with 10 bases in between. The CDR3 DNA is TGTGCCAGCAGCTTAATGGGTGGTAGCGAGCAGTACTTC. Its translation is CASSLMGGSEQYF.

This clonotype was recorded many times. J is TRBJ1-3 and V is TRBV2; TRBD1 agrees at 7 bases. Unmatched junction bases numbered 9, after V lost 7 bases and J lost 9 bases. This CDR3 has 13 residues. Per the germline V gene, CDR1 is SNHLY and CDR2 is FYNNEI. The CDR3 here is CASKGTDHSTIYF. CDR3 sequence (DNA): TGTGCCAGCAAGGGGACAGATCATTCCACCATATATTTT.

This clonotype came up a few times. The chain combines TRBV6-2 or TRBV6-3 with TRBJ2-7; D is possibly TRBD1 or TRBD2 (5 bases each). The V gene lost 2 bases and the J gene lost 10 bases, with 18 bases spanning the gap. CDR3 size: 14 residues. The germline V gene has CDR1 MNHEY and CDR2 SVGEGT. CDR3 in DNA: TGTGCCAGCAGTTACCATTCCGGGACGCCTAATCAGTACTTC. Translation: CASSYHSGTPNQYF.

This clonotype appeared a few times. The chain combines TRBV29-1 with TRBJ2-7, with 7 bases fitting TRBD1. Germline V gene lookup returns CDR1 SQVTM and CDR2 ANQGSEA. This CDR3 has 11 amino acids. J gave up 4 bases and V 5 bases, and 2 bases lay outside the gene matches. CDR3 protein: CSVKGQYEQYF. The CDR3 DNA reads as TGCAGCGTTAAGGGACAGTACGAGCAGTACTTC.

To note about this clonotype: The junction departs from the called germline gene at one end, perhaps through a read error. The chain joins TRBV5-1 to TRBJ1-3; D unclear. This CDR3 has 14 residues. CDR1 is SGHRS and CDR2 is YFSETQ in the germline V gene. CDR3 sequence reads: CASSLDAPGNTTYF. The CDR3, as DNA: TGCGCCAGCAGCTTGGATGCACCGGGAAACACCACATATTTT.

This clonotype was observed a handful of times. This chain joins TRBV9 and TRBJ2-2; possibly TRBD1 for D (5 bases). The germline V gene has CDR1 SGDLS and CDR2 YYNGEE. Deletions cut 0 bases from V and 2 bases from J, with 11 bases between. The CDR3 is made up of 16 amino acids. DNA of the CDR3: TGTGCCAGCAGCGTAGACTCAGGGCTTAACACCGGGGAGCTGTTTTTT. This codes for CASSVDSGLNTGELFF.

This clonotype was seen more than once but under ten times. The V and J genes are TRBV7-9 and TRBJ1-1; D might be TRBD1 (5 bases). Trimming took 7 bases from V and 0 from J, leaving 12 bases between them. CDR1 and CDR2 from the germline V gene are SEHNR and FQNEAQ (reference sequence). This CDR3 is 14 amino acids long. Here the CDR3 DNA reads TGTGCCAGCATGCCCGGGACGCTGAACACTGAAGCTTTCTTT. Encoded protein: CASMPGTLNTEAFF.

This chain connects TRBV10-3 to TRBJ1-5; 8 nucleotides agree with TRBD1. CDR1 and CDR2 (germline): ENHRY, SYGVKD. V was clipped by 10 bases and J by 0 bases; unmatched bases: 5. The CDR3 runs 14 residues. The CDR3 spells CATSGQDSNQPQHF. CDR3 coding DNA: TGTGCCACCTCGGGACAGGATAGCAATCAGCCCCAGCATTTT.

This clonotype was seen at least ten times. In DNA, the CDR3 is TGTGCCAGCAGCCCGGGACTAGTCAACTACGAGCAGTACTTC. Translated, it gives CASSPGLVNYEQYF. This chain connects TRBV2 to TRBJ2-7, with 8 bases that match TRBD2. V trimming: 6 bases; J trimming: 3 bases; junction bases outside the gene matches: 7. Germline V gives CDR1 SNHLY, CDR2 FYNNEI. The CDR3 runs to 14 residues.

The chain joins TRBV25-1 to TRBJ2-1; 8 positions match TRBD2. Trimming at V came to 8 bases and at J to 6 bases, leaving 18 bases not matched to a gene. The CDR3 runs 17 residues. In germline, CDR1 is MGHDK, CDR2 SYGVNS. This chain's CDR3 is CASSQWVAGPSRNEQFF. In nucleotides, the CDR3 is TGTGCCAGCTCTCAGTGGGTAGCGGGGCCTAGCCGCAATGAGCAGTTCTTC.

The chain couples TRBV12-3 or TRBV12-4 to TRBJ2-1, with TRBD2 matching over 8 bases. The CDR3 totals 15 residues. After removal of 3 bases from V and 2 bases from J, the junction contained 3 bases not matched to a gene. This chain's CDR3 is CASSFPGRAYNEQFF. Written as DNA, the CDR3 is TGTGCCAGCAGTTTTCCCGGGAGGGCCTACAATGAGCAGTTCTTC.